This TCR beta chain was sequenced during a study of blood T cell repertoires in COVID-19. On the study more broadly: There were acute and convalescent COVID-19 samples, and they came from the United States, Italy and Spain. Sources were T cells, B-cell-depleted T cells, or PBMCs; the material itself was cDNA or gDNA.

Original analysis: Researchers report that nucleated cell counts were estimated from reference gene primer amplification. Measured with immunoSEQ multiplex PCR; TCRdb has only the in-frame clones, and not every one. That table supplies the V and J calls and clone size; D and trimming were determined from the DNA. The sample includes around 100,000 clones, 70% to 90% of them seen just once. The trim removed 0 bases at V and 2 bases at J, leaving 7 bases unmatched. Germline V lookup: CDR1 SGHDT, CDR2 YYEEEE. This CDR3 region has 16 residues. The V call is TRBV5-6, the J call TRBJ2-7; the match to TRBD2 covers 8 bases. Sequencing was carried out using peripheral blood. The TCR was taken from a man aged 50-59 years in a cohort sampled during active COVID-19. The CDR3 DNA is TGTGCCAGCAGCTTGGAGGTCGGCGGGGGGCCCTACGAGCAGTACTTC. It codes for CASSLEVGGGPYEQYF. Filled out from reference TRBV5-6 and TRBJ2-7, the complete variable domain reads DAGVTQSPTHLIKTRGQQVTLRCSPKSGHDTVSWYQQALGQGPQFIFQYYEEEERQRGNFPDRFSGHQFPNYSSELNVNALLLGDSALYLCASSLEVGGGPYEQYFGPGTRLTVT.